Presented here are 10 T cell receptor beta chains from one specimen sequenced in a study of glioma-infiltrating T cells (dated by TCRdb to 2016 to 2017). The sequencer listed for this sample is Illumina MiSeq. TCR alpha and beta CDR3 regions were amplified with the iRepertoire nested amplicon-rescue multiplex PCR (arm-PCR) platform from RNA. TCRdb itself trimmed the public reads at Q25 with fastp, ran MiXCR and retained productive beta chains. One record per CDR3 amino acid sequence lists the most common genes and DNA. This sample holds fewer than 200,000 distinct CDR3 sequences; 30% to 40% were observed only once. The biggest ten clones account for 20% of the sample. Source material: glioma tissue, nonneoplastic brain tissue, or PBMCs (not recorded which). Source of these receptors: a human donor with low-grade glioma or glioblastoma, undergoing nonglioma brain surgery, or in good health (not recorded which).

This clonotype occurred many times. V usage is TRBV28 and J usage is TRBJ2-3, with a weak D call TRBD2 (6 bases). The CDR3 covers 14 residues. V lost 3 bases, J lost 3 bases, and 10 bases lay in between. CDR1 and CDR2 (germline): MDHEN, SYDVKM. CDR3 sequence: CASSFGGATDTQYF. The CDR3 coding sequence is TGTGCCAGCAGTTTTGGCGGGGCTACAGATACGCAGTATTTT.

This clonotype was observed many times. The chain links TRBV2 to TRBJ1-2; perhaps TRBD1 as D (6 bases). Germline CDR1 SNHLY, CDR2 FYNNEI. V lost 9 bases to trimming and J lost 1 base, with 12 bases between them. This CDR3 region has 13 residues. The CDR3 DNA reads as TGTGCCAGAAGGGACACCCTTAACTATGGCTACACCTTC. Encoded protein: CARRDTLNYGYTF.

The sample holds many counts of this clonotype. V is TRBV12-3 or TRBV12-4 and J is TRBJ2-1; 13 bases are a match to TRBD2. Trimming at V came to 3 bases and at J to 8 bases, leaving 4 bases not matched to a gene. This CDR3 is built from 15 residues. The CDR3 sequence: CASSLRLAGGDEQFF. The CDR3 nucleotides read TGTGCCAGCAGTTTGAGACTAGCGGGAGGCGATGAGCAGTTCTTC.

In its sample, this clonotype was seen many times. The rearrangement uses TRBV7-2 and TRBJ2-1; a possible D gene is TRBD2 (5 bases). CDR1 and CDR2 (germline): SGHTA, FQGNSA. This CDR3 is 14 amino acids long. V lost 4 bases and J lost 2, with 9 bases in between. As DNA, the CDR3 is TGTGCCAGCAGCTCCCAAGCGGCCTACAATGAGCAGTTCTTC. Translating it yields CASSSQAAYNEQFF.

This clonotype occurred a few times. The V gene is TRBV5-4, the J gene TRBJ2-4; 10 positions agree with TRBD2. This CDR3 spans 17 amino acids. Germline assignment: CDR1 SGHNT and CDR2 YYREEE (reference sequence). J gave up 1 base and V 4 bases, and 8 bases lay outside the gene matches. CDR3 residues: CASSQMSGRDAKNIQYF. The CDR3 DNA follows: TGTGCCAGCAGCCAAATGAGCGGGAGGGATGCCAAAAACATTCAGTACTTC.

This clonotype was seen ten or more times. The chain combines TRBV4-2 with TRBJ2-7; maybe TRBD1 (6 bases). Germline lookup yields CDR1 LGHNA and CDR2 YNFKEQ. V was shortened by 3 bases and J by 2 bases, with 11 bases between the two germline ends. The length of the CDR3 is 14 residues. Written as DNA, the CDR3 is TGTGCCAGCAGCCAGCAAACAGGGACCTACGAGCAGTACTTC. Translated, it gives CASSQQTGTYEQYF.

A remark on this clonotype: A single base separates this from a much larger clone, so it may be a read error. The chain is built from TRBV6-1 and TRBJ1-5, with D possibly TRBD1 on 6 matching bases. The CDR3 has 16 residues. The germline V and J ends were trimmed by 6 bases and 3 bases, with 18 bases remaining between them. Germline V lookup: CDR1 MNHNS, CDR2 SASEGT. The CDR3 coding sequence is TGTGCCAGCAGCCCCGGGAGGGACAATATCAATCAGCCCCAGCATTTT. It translates to CASSPGRDNINQPQHF.

This clonotype was seen ten or more times. J is TRBJ1-1 and V is TRBV29-1; 8 bases are a match to TRBD1. The germline gives CDR1 SQVTM, CDR2 ANQGSEA. The CDR3 loop spans 14 amino acids. V dropped 6 bases and J dropped 5; count of bases not matched to a gene: 11. This CDR3 is CSVAPQGARTEAFF. CDR3 DNA sequence: TGCAGCGTCGCACCCCAGGGGGCGAGGACTGAAGCTTTCTTT.

The chain carries TRBV5-1 and TRBJ2-7; a weak D match, TRBD1 (8 bases). Germline loops: CDR1 SGHRS, CDR2 YFSETQ. The CDR3 is made up of 15 amino acids. Trimming took 3 bases from V and 2 from J, leaving 15 bases between them. The CDR3 region has the DNA TGCGCCAGCAGCTGGGGGGGACAGGACACCTACGAGCAGTACTTC. It encodes CASSWGGQDTYEQYF.

In the case of this clonotype: This may stem from a read error, because a much larger clone lies one nucleotide away. The gene calls are TRBV7-2 and TRBJ2-5; the D gene is possibly TRBD1 (6 bases). Trimming left V 5 bases short and J 5 bases short, with 18 bases between. The germline CDR1 and CDR2 sequences are SGHTA and FQGNSA. This CDR3 region has 15 residues. The DNA of the CDR3 is TGTGCCAGCAGCCCCAAGGGTCAGGGGCAGGAGACCCAGTACTTC. Translating gives CASSPKGQGQETQYF.